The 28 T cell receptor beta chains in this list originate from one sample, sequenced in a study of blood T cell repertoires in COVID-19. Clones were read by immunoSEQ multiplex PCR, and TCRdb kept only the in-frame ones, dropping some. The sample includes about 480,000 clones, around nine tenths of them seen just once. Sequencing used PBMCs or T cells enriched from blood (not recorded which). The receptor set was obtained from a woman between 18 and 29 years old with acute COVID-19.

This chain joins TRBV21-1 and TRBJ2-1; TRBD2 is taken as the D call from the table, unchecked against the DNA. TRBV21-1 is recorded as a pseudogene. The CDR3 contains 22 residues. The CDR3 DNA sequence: TGTGCCAGCAGCTGGCTTTCCGGGCTACTAGCGGGAGGCTCTTGGTCCTACAATGAGCAGTTCTTC. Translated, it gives CASSWLSGLLAGGSWSYNEQFF.

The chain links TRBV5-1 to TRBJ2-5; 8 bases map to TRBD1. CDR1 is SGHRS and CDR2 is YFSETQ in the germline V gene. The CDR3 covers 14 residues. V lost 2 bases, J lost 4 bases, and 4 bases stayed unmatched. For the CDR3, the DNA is TGCGCCAGCAGCTTAGACAGGGGCCCAGAGACCCAGTACTTC. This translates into CASSLDRGPETQYF.

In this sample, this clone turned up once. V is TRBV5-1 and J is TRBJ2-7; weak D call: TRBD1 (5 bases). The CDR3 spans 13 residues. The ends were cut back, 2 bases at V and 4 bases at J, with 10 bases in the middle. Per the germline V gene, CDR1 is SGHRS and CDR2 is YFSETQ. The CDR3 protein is CASSLGDRYEQYF. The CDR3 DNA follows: TGCGCCAGCAGCTTAGGGGATAGGTACGAGCAGTACTTC.

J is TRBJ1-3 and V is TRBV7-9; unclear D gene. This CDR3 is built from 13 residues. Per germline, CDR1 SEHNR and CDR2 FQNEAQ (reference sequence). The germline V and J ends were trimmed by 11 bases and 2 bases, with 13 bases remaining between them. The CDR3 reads CAGHDGAGNTIYF. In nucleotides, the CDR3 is TGTGCCGGCCATGACGGGGCTGGAAACACCATATATTTT.

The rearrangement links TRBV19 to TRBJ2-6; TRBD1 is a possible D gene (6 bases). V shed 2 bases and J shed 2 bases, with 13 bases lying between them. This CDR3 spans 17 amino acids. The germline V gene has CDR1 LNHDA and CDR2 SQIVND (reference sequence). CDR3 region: CASSIQGKRAGANVLTF. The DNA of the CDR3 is TGTGCCAGTAGTATACAGGGGAAAAGGGCTGGGGCCAACGTCCTGACTTTC.

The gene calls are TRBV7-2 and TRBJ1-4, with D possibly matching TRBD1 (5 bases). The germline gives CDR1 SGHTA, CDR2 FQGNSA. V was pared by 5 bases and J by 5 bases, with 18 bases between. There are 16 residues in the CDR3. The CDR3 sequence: CASSLGVVRLNEKLFF. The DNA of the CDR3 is TGTGCCAGCAGCCTAGGGGTTGTCAGGTTAAATGAAAAACTGTTTTTT.

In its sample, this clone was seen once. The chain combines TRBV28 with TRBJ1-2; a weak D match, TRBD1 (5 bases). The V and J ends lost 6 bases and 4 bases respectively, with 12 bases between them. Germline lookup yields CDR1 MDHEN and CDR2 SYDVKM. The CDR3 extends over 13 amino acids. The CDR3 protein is CASSRRQIYGYTF. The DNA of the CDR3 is TGTGCCAGCAGCAGGCGACAGATCTATGGCTACACCTTC.

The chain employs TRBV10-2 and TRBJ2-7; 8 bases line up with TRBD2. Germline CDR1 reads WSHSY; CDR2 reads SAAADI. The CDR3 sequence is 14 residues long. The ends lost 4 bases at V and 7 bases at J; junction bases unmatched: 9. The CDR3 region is CASSAGTRALEQYF. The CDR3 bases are TGCGCCAGCAGTGCAGGGACTAGGGCCCTGGAGCAGTACTTC.

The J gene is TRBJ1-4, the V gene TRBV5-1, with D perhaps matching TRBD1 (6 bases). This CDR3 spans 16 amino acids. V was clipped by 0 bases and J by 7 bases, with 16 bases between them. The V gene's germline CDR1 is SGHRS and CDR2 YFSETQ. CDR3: CASSLDHTGQLEKLFF. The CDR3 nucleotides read TGCGCCAGCAGCTTGGACCATACGGGACAACTTGAAAAACTGTTTTTT.

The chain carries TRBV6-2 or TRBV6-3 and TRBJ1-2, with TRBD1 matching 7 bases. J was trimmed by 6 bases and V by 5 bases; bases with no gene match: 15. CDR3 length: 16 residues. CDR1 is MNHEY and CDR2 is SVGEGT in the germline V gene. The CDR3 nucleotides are TGTGCCAGCAGTCATACCCTTGGGACAGTTGTTAATGGCTACACCTTC. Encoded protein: CASSHTLGTVVNGYTF.

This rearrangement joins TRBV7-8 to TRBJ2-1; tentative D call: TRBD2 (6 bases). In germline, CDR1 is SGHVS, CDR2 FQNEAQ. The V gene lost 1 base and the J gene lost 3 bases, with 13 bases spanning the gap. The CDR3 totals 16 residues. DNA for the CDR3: TGTGCCAGCAGCTTAGTGGAGGGACGCTTCTACAATGAGCAGTTCTTC. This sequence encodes CASSLVEGRFYNEQFF.

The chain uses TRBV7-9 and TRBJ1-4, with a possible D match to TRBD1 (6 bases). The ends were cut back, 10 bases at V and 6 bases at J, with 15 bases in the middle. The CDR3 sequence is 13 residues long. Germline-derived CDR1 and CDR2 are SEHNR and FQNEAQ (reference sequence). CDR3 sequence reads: CATLGGADEKLFF. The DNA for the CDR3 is TGTGCCACCCTTGGGGGGGCGGATGAAAAACTGTTTTTT.

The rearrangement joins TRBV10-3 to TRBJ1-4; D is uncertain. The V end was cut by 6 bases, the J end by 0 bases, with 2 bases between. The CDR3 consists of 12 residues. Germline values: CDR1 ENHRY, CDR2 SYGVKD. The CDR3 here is CAISATNEKLFF. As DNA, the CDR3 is TGTGCCATCAGCGCAACTAATGAAAAACTGTTTTTT.

CDR3 protein: CASSPRISYNEQFF. CDR3 DNA sequence: TGTGCCAGCAGCCCTAGGATCTCCTACAATGAGCAGTTCTTC. J is TRBJ2-1 and V is TRBV7-9, with D unresolved. Germline CDR1 is SEHNR and CDR2 is FQNEAQ (reference sequence). Trimming left V 5 bases short and J 0 bases short, with 8 bases between. This CDR3 region has 14 residues.

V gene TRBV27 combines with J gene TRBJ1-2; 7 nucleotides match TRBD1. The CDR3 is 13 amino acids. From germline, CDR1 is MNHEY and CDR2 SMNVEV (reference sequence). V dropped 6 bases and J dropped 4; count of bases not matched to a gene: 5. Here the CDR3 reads CASSPTGPYGYTF. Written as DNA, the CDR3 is TGTGCCAGCAGCCCGACAGGGCCCTATGGCTACACCTTC.

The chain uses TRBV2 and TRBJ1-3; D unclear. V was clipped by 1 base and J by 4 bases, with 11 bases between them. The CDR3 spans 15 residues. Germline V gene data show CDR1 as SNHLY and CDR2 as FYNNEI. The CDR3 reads CASSEESGFGNTIYF. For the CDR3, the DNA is TGTGCCAGCAGTGAAGAGTCAGGCTTCGGAAACACCATATATTTT.

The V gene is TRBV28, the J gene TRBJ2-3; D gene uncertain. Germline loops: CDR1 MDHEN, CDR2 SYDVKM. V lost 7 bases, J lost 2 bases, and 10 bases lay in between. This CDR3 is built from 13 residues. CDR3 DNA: TGTGCCAGCAATTTCCTCTTCACAGATACGCAGTATTTT. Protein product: CASNFLFTDTQYF.

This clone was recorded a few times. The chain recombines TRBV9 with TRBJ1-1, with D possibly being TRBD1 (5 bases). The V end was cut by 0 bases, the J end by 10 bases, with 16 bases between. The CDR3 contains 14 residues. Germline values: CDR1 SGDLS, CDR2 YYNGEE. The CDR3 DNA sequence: TGTGCCAGCAGCGTAGGGAGTCAGGGTGCCGGAGCTTTCTTT. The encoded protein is CASSVGSQGAGAFF.

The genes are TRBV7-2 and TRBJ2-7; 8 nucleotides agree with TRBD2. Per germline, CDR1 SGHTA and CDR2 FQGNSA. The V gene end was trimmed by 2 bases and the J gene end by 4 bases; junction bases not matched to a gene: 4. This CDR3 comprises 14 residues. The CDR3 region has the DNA TGTGCCAGCAGCTTAAAAGCGGGGGATTACGAGCAGTACTTC. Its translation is CASSLKAGDYEQYF.

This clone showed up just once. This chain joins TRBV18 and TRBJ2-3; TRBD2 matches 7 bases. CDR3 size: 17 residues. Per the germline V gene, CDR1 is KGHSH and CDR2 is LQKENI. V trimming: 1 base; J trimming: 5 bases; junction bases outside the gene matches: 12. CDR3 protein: CASSPQVASGLGDTQYF. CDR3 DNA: TGTGCCAGCTCACCACAGGTCGCTAGCGGCCTTGGAGATACGCAGTATTTT.

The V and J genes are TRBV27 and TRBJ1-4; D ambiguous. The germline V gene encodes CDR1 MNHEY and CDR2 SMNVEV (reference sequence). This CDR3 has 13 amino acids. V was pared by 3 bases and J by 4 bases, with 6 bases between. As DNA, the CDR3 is TGTGCCAGCAGTTTTTCCGTTAATGAAAAACTGTTTTTT. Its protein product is CASSFSVNEKLFF.

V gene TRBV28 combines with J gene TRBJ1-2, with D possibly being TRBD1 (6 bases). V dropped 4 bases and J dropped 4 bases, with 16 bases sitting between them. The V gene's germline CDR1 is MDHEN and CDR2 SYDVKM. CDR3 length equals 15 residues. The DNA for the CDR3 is TGTGCCAGCAGTTCACAGGGAACGGTCGGCTATGGCTACACCTTC. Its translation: CASSSQGTVGYGYTF.

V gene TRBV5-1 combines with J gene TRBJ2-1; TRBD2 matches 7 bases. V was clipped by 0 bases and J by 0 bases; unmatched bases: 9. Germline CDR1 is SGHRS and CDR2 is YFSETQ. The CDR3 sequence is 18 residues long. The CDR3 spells CASSLAGPGGSSYNEQFF. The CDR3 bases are TGCGCCAGCAGCTTGGCCGGCCCCGGCGGGAGCTCCTACAATGAGCAGTTCTTC.

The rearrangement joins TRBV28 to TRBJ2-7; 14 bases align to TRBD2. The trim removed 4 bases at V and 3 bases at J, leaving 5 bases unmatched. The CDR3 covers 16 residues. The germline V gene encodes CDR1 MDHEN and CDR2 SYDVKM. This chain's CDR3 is CASSSTGTSGSYEQYF. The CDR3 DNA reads TGTGCCAGCAGTTCCACCGGGACTAGCGGGAGCTACGAGCAGTACTTC.

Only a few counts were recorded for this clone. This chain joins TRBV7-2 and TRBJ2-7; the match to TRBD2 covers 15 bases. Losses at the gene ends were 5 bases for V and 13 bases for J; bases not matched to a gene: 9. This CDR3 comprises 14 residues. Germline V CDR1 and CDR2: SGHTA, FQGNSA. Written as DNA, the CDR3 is TGTGCCAGCAGCGGAGGACTAGCGGGAGGGATCGTATACTTC. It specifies CASSGGLAGGIVYF.

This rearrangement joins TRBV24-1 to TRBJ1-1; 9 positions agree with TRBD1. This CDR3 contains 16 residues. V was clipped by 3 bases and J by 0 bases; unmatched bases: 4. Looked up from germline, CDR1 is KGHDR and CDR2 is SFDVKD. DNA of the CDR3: TGTGCCACCAGTGATAGACAGGGGGACCTGAACACTGAAGCTTTCTTT. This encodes CATSDRQGDLNTEAFF.

The CDR3 is CASSTQGGRETQYF. The CDR3 nucleotides read TGTGCCAGCAGCACACAGGGAGGGCGAGAGACCCAGTACTTC. This sequence joins TRBV6-6 and TRBJ2-5, with D possibly being TRBD2 (7 bases). CDR3 length equals 14 residues. CDR1 is MNHNY and CDR2 is SVGAGI in the germline V gene (reference sequence). V was trimmed by 6 bases and J by 4 bases, leaving 15 bases between them.

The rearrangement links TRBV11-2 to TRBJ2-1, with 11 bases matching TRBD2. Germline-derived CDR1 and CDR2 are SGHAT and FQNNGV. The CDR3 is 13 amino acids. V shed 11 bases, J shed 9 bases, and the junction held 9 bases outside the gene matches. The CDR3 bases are TGTGCCTCCGGGCTAGCGGGGGGACGTGAGCAGTTCTTC. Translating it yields CASGLAGGREQFF.